Each of the 4 T cell receptor beta chains below was sequenced from the same sample in a study of metastatic and nonmetastatic thyroid tumors. Prior to thyroid surgery, none of the patients had received any treatment. TCRdb redid the clone calls on the PCR reads using MiXCR. The repertoire holds roughly 20,000 clones, with about 11% as singletons. Sequencing used blood. These receptors were taken from a female donor with papillary thyroid cancer or a benign thyroid nodule (not recorded which). Some clones in this sample may be carry-over from other donors' samples.

This clone turned up a few times. J is TRBJ2-3 and V is TRBV10-1; D is possibly TRBD2 (5 bases). This CDR3 comprises 15 residues. Trimming took off 0 bases at V and 2 bases at J, with 9 bases between the two ends. Germline assignment: CDR1 WNHNN and CDR2 SYGVQD (reference sequence). The DNA for the CDR3 is TGCGCCAGCAGTGAGTCCGGGGTAGACACAGATACGCAGTATTTT. It translates to CASSESGVDTDTQYF.

This clone was recorded many times. The chain recombines TRBV7-9 with TRBJ2-1, with no clear D. The CDR3 is made up of 8 amino acids. Trimming left V 5 bases short and J 16 bases short, with 6 bases between. CDR1 and CDR2 (germline): SEHNR, FQNEAQ (reference sequence). DNA for the CDR3: TGTGCCAGCAGCCCATTTTTCTTC. This sequence encodes CASSPFFF.

Turning to this clone: A much bigger clone sits one base away, suggesting this may be a read error. Other DNA sequences from this sample encode an identical CDR3 as well. The chain combines TRBV4-3 with TRBJ2-3; D unclear. Germline loops: CDR1 LGHNA, CDR2 YSLEER. V dropped 2 bases and J dropped 3 bases, with 15 bases sitting between them. The CDR3 is 16 amino acids. The CDR3 here is CASSQLSMGRTDTQYF. The CDR3 DNA is TGCGCCAGCAGCCAACTATCAATGGGAAGAACAGATACGCAGTATTTT.

Many counts were recorded for this clone. The CDR3: CATSDPGQAAADTQYF. CDR3 nucleotide sequence: TGTGCCACCAGTGATCCGGGACAGGCTGCGGCAGATACGCAGTATTTT. The chain carries TRBV24-1 and TRBJ2-3, with 8 nucleotides matching TRBD1. This CDR3 is 16 amino acids long. Germline V gene sequence: CDR1 KGHDR, CDR2 SFDVKD. The junction had 8 bases not matched to a gene; V was cut back by 3 bases and J by 4 bases.